These 29 T cell receptor beta chains originate from one sample sequenced in a study of shared T cell receptors in the human thymus. The protocol was immunoSEQ multiplex PCR, while the TCRdb copy is restricted to in-frame clones and leaves out a portion. Of approximately 660,000 clones listed, around 87% are singletons. This same sample was also part of a study on human thymus T cells.

The sample was thymocytes. The receptors derive from a boy younger than two with a congenital heart defect.

The chain combines TRBV4-3 with TRBJ2-3; D perhaps matches TRBD2 (6 bases). The CDR3 extends over 17 amino acids. The V end lost 4 bases, the J end lost 1 base, and 18 bases lay between the germline ends. CDR1 and CDR2 from the germline V gene are LGHNA and YSLEER. The CDR3 protein is CASSPTTSSGRTDTQYF. CDR3 DNA: TGCGCCAGCAGCCCTACCACTAGCTCTGGGCGCACAGATACGCAGTATTTT.

V gene TRBV10-3 combines with J gene TRBJ2-5; possibly TRBD2 for D (5 bases). Trimming removed 3 bases from V and 5 bases from J, with 10 bases in between. This CDR3 has 13 amino acids. Germline-derived CDR1 and CDR2 are ENHRY and SYGVKD. CDR3 loop: CAISDRLWETQYF. The CDR3 DNA reads as TGTGCCATCAGTGATCGACTATGGGAGACCCAGTACTTC.

The chain joins TRBV5-1 to TRBJ1-1, with D perhaps matching TRBD1 (6 bases). V lost 3 bases to trimming and J lost 6 bases, with 18 bases between them. CDR1 SGHRS and CDR2 YFSETQ come from the germline V gene. CDR3 size: 15 residues. Here the CDR3 DNA reads TGCGCCAGCAGCTCCTACGACAGGCTCAAGTCTGAAGCTTTCTTT. As protein: CASSSYDRLKSEAFF.

V gene TRBV6-1 combines with J gene TRBJ2-3, with a tentative D call TRBD2 (6 bases). The V end lost 2 bases, the J end lost 3 bases, and 21 bases lay between the germline ends. CDR1 is MNHNS, CDR2 SASEGT, per germline. The length of the CDR3 is 18 residues. CDR3 coding DNA: TGTGCCAGCAGTGAACCCCCTTTTCGGGGGAGAGAGACAGATACGCAGTATTTT. It translates to CASSEPPFRGRETDTQYF.

The chain carries TRBV7-2 and TRBJ2-1; D perhaps matches TRBD2 (6 bases). This CDR3 is built from 13 residues. Germline lookup yields CDR1 SGHTA and CDR2 FQGNSA. Between the trimmed V and J ends, which lost 10 bases and 3 bases, there was a span of 13 bases. CDR3 bases: TGTGCCATGGGCGGGGTCCACTACAATGAGCAGTTCTTC. Translation gives CAMGGVHYNEQFF.

The table lists this clone with a count of one. The chain recombines TRBV7-9 with TRBJ2-7; TRBD2 aligns across 7 bases. The CDR3 totals 12 residues. J was trimmed by 6 bases and V by 5 bases; bases with no gene match: 4. Germline CDR1 is SEHNR and CDR2 is FQNEAQ (reference sequence). In nucleotides, the CDR3 is TGTGCCAGCAGCGCGGGAGAGGGCGAGCAGTACTTC. Translated, it gives CASSAGEGEQYF.

In the case of this clone: One end of the junction varies from germline; a read error may be responsible. This chain joins TRBV27 and TRBJ1-1; D uncertain. CDR1 and CDR2 (germline): MNHEY, SMNVEV (reference sequence). The CDR3 totals 9 residues. CDR3 sequence: CASSLSPSF. The CDR3 DNA reads TGTGCCAGCAGTTTATCCCCATCCTTT.

The J gene is TRBJ2-6, the V gene TRBV5-6; 9 bases are a match to TRBD1. Germline V gives CDR1 SGHDT, CDR2 YYEEEE. Losses at the gene ends were 4 bases for V and 0 bases for J; bases not matched to a gene: 8. The CDR3 consists of 18 residues. This chain's CDR3 is CASSPRQGDGSGANVLTF. CDR3 DNA: TGTGCCAGCAGCCCAAGACAGGGGGATGGCTCTGGGGCCAACGTCCTGACTTTC.

V usage is TRBV5-6 and J usage is TRBJ2-7; D may be TRBD2 (6 bases). This CDR3 has 13 residues. V was pared by 2 bases and J by 1 base, with 7 bases between. Germline V gene sequence: CDR1 SGHDT, CDR2 YYEEEE. The CDR3 bases are TGTGCCAGCAGCTTTCGGGGGTCCTACGAGCAGTACTTC. It encodes CASSFRGSYEQYF. Variable domain in full (rest from reference TRBV5-6 and TRBJ2-7): DAGVTQSPTHLIKTRGQQVTLRCSPKSGHDTVSWYQQALGQGPQFIFQYYEEEERQRGNFPDRFSGHQFPNYSSELNVNALLLGDSALYLCASSFRGSYEQYFGPGTRLTVT.

The rearrangement uses TRBV15 and TRBJ1-2; the D is unclear. Germline values: CDR1 LNHNV, CDR2 YYDKDF (reference sequence). V was trimmed by 1 base and J by 0 bases, leaving 12 bases between them. The CDR3 loop spans 16 amino acids. CDR3 region: CATSRGRGGPNYGYTF. As DNA, the CDR3 is TGTGCCACCAGCAGAGGGCGCGGAGGGCCTAACTATGGCTACACCTTC. The full variable domain, completed using reference TRBV15 and TRBJ1-2, is DAMVIQNPRYQVTQFGKPVTLSCSQTLNHNVMYWYQQKSSQAPKLLFHYYDKDFNNEADTPDNFQSRRPNTSFCFLDIRSPGLGDTAMYLCATSRGRGGPNYGYTFGSGTRLTVV.

V usage is TRBV5-1 and J usage is TRBJ2-1; TRBD1 matches 10 bases. Germline V gene data show CDR1 as SGHRS and CDR2 as YFSETQ. This CDR3 is built from 14 residues. V lost 1 base to trimming and J lost 7 bases; unmatched junction nucleotides: 2. CDR3 protein: CASSLWDRGNEQFF. CDR3 bases: TGCGCCAGCAGCTTGTGGGACAGGGGTAATGAGCAGTTCTTC.

V usage is TRBV7-2 and J usage is TRBJ2-7; D not certain. The V gene lost 3 bases and the J gene lost 2 bases, with 11 bases spanning the gap. This CDR3 has 14 residues. The germline gives CDR1 SGHTA, CDR2 FQGNSA. Here the CDR3 reads CASSFVGPTYEQYF. The CDR3 DNA sequence: TGTGCCAGCAGCTTCGTTGGCCCAACCTACGAGCAGTACTTC.

The chain combines TRBV9 with TRBJ2-1; 14 nucleotides agree with TRBD2. The CDR3 totals 17 residues. Germline loops: CDR1 SGDLS, CDR2 YYNGEE. V trimming: 3 bases; J trimming: 5 bases; junction bases outside the gene matches: 7. CDR3 DNA: TGTGCCAGCAGCGGTCCCGGGACTAGCGGGAGTAACAATGAGCAGTTCTTC. It is translated as CASSGPGTSGSNNEQFF.

The J gene is TRBJ1-2, the V gene TRBV5-1; TRBD1 matches 8 bases. The CDR3 contains 16 residues. V dropped 1 base and J dropped 8; count of bases not matched to a gene: 13. Germline lookup yields CDR1 SGHRS and CDR2 YFSETQ. CDR3 sequence: CASSLTNLQGGQGYTF. In DNA form, the CDR3 reads TGCGCCAGCAGCTTGACGAACTTACAGGGGGGTCAGGGCTACACCTTC.

This clone appeared a few times. The rearrangement links TRBV14 to TRBJ2-5, with 10 bases matching TRBD1. With 4 bases clipped from V and 2 bases from J, the junction kept 7 bases outside the gene matches. CDR1 and CDR2 (germline): SGHDN, FVKESK. This CDR3 comprises 16 residues. The CDR3 reads CASSLRDRGCQETQYF. As DNA, the CDR3 is TGTGCCAGCAGCCTCAGGGACAGGGGATGTCAAGAGACCCAGTACTTC.

This clone was counted between two and nine times. The genes are TRBV10-3 and TRBJ2-7; TRBD1 agrees at 7 bases. This CDR3 has 11 amino acids. The V and J ends lost 6 bases and 9 bases, in that order; junction bases with no gene match: 5. Germline V gene data show CDR1 as ENHRY and CDR2 as SYGVKD. CDR3: CAIRQGERQYF. CDR3 nucleotide sequence: TGTGCCATCAGGCAGGGGGAGAGGCAGTACTTC.

The chain links TRBV7-2 to TRBJ2-1; D perhaps matches TRBD2 (6 bases). Germline lookup yields CDR1 SGHTA and CDR2 FQGNSA. The CDR3 covers 14 residues. The ends were cut back, 0 bases at V and 12 bases at J, with 15 bases in the middle. CDR3 sequence: CASSLAPGTSGQFF. For the CDR3, the DNA is TGTGCCAGCAGCTTAGCCCCAGGGACTTCAGGGCAGTTCTTC.

The chain couples TRBV21-1 to TRBJ2-4; TRBD2 is the table's D call, not checked against the DNA. TRBV21-1 is an annotated pseudogene. This CDR3 contains 18 residues. The CDR3 DNA is TGTGCCAGCAGCAAAGGGACTTCTGTGGGCAGAGCCAAAAACATTCAGTACTTC. Protein sequence: CASSKGTSVGRAKNIQYF.

The count of this clone is one. This chain connects TRBV10-3 to TRBJ2-1, with 11 bases lining up with TRBD2. The junction had 11 bases not matched to a gene; V was cut back by 4 bases and J by 3 bases. Germline V gene sequence: CDR1 ENHRY, CDR2 SYGVKD. This CDR3 contains 18 residues. DNA for the CDR3: TGTGCCATCAGTGGGGACTATTCGACTAGCGGGAACTACAATGAGCAGTTCTTC. Translating it yields CAISGDYSTSGNYNEQFF.

V gene TRBV19 combines with J gene TRBJ2-2, with 7 bases identical to TRBD1. The CDR3 runs 15 residues. J gave up 4 bases and V 5 bases, and 7 bases lay outside the gene matches. Germline V gene lookup returns CDR1 LNHDA and CDR2 SQIVND (reference sequence). The CDR3 DNA is TGTGCCAGTAGTGCCGGGACAGATGCCACCGGGGAGCTGTTTTTT. The encoded protein is CASSAGTDATGELFF.

The chain couples TRBV7-2 to TRBJ2-7; 7 bases align to TRBD1. Germline values: CDR1 SGHTA, CDR2 FQGNSA. The CDR3 length is 15 residues. The V segment lost 1 base and the J segment 2 bases; nucleotides outside the gene matches: 5. The CDR3 reads CASSLGRQGAYEQYF. CDR3 bases: TGTGCCAGCAGCTTAGGGAGGCAGGGGGCCTACGAGCAGTACTTC.

The chain recombines TRBV4-2 with TRBJ2-3, with 13 bases that match TRBD2. Germline V lookup: CDR1 LGHNA, CDR2 YNFKEQ. This CDR3 is 18 amino acids long. The J segment lost 6 bases and the V segment lost 3 bases, leaving 12 bases of the junction unmatched. This CDR3 reads CASSHPETSGRAGDTQYF. The DNA of the CDR3 is TGTGCCAGCAGCCATCCCGAAACTAGCGGGAGGGCCGGGGATACGCAGTATTTT.

V is TRBV14 and J is TRBJ1-2; D gene uncertain. The CDR3 totals 13 residues. In germline, CDR1 is SGHDN, CDR2 FVKESK. V dropped 1 base and J dropped 7 bases, with 10 bases sitting between them. Here the CDR3 reads CASSQGRVGGYTF. In nucleotides, the CDR3 is TGTGCCAGCAGCCAAGGTCGGGTCGGTGGCTACACCTTC.

V and J are TRBV7-6 and TRBJ2-3, with 7 positions matching TRBD2. V lost 1 base and J lost 4; bases outside the gene matches: 17. Looked up from germline, CDR1 is SGHVS and CDR2 is FNYEAQ. The CDR3 runs 19 residues. The CDR3 coding sequence is TGTGCCAGCAGCTTAGAAATGGACCAGGCGGGAGTTCGGGCAGATACGCAGTATTTT. Translated: CASSLEMDQAGVRADTQYF. Drawing the rest from reference TRBV7-6 and TRBJ2-3, the complete variable domain is GAGVSQSPRYKVTKRGQDVALRCDPISGHVSLYWYRQALGQGPEFLTYFNYEAQQDKSGLPNDRFSAERPEGSISTLTIQRTEQRDSAMYRCASSLEMDQAGVRADTQYFGPGTRLTVL.

The CDR3 DNA sequence: TGCAGCGTTGAAGGGAGCGGGAGTTACACCGGGGAGCTGTTTTTT. The encoded protein is CSVEGSGSYTGELFF. The chain has TRBV29-1 and TRBJ2-2; 8 bases line up with TRBD2. CDR3 length: 15 amino acids. V lost 1 base and J lost 3; bases outside the gene matches: 4. The germline gives CDR1 SQVTM, CDR2 ANQGSEA.

This chain uses TRBV14 with TRBJ2-5; a weak D match, TRBD1 (6 bases). Trimming stripped 0 bases from V and 1 base from J, with 12 bases between. Germline CDR1 and CDR2: SGHDN and FVKESK. The CDR3 is 16 amino acids. CDR3 nucleotide sequence: TGTGCCAGCAGCCAAGATAGGGGGACGGTCCAAGAGACCCAGTACTTC. This codes for CASSQDRGTVQETQYF.

The V gene is TRBV5-4, the J gene TRBJ1-1; D gene ambiguous. CDR3 length: 12 amino acids. Trimming took 2 bases from V and 3 from J, leaving 5 bases between them. The germline V gene has CDR1 SGHNT and CDR2 YYREEE (reference sequence). The CDR3 sequence: CASSLEDTEAFF. Here the CDR3 DNA reads TGTGCCAGCAGCTTAGAGGACACTGAAGCTTTCTTT. The full variable domain, in which reference TRBV5-4 and TRBJ1-1 provide the parts outside the CDR3, is ETGVTQSPTHLIKTRGQQVTLRCSSQSGHNTVSWYQQALGQGPQFIFQYYREEENGRGNFPPRFSGLQFPNYSSELNVNALELDDSALYLCASSLEDTEAFFGQGTRLTVV.

The chain joins TRBV2 to TRBJ2-7; 11 nucleotides align to TRBD2. This CDR3 is 18 amino acids long. Germline V gives CDR1 SNHLY, CDR2 FYNNEI. Trimming at V came to 6 bases and at J to 3 bases, leaving 16 bases not matched to a gene. In nucleotides, the CDR3 is TGTGCCAGCAGATGGACCGGGACTAGCGGCCTGAGGGGCTACGAGCAGTACTTC. Residues: CASRWTGTSGLRGYEQYF.

This sequence joins TRBV7-2 and TRBJ1-1, with 7 bases identical to TRBD1. CDR1 SGHTA and CDR2 FQGNSA come from the germline V gene. The CDR3 is 17 residues long. V lost 5 bases and J lost 6; bases outside the gene matches: 18. The CDR3 DNA follows: TGTGCCAGCAGCCTACACACAGGGGAAGTTGTAACACCTGAAGCTTTCTTT. Translation gives CASSLHTGEVVTPEAFF.